Each of the 31 T cell receptor beta chains below was sequenced from the same sample in a study of neoadjuvant nivolumab and ipilimumab in lung cancer. This table comes from immunoSEQ multiplex PCR, and its TCRdb copy is limited to in-frame clones, with some not included. Of about 6,000 clones listed, about two thirds are singletons. The input for sequencing was tumor tissue, taken after neoadjuvant nivolumab, alone or with ipilimumab, at or shortly before surgery. These receptor sequences come from an adult with non-small cell lung cancer.

The chain couples TRBV2 to TRBJ2-1; D is possibly TRBD1 or TRBD2 (5 bases each). The CDR3 spans 12 residues. Trimming stripped 4 bases from V and 5 bases from J, with 6 bases between. Germline V gene data show CDR1 as SNHLY and CDR2 as FYNNEI. CDR3 protein: CASSGDDNEQFF. As DNA, the CDR3 is TGTGCCAGCAGTGGGGACGACAATGAGCAGTTCTTC.

V gene TRBV7-3 combines with J gene TRBJ1-5; 7 nucleotides align to TRBD1. CDR3 size: 19 residues. From germline, CDR1 is SGHTA and CDR2 FQGTGA. Germline trimming cut 2 bases from V and 0 bases from J; bases unmatched to any gene: 13. CDR3 sequence reads: CASSLPGQRRLYSNQPQHF. As DNA, the CDR3 is TGTGCCAGCAGCTTACCGGGACAGCGGCGCCTGTATAGCAATCAGCCCCAGCATTTT.

This rearrangement joins TRBV5-4 to TRBJ2-5, with 7 bases that match TRBD2. J was trimmed by 3 bases and V by 2 bases; bases with no gene match: 1. Germline CDR1 and CDR2: SGHNT and YYREEE (reference sequence). The CDR3 sequence is 13 residues long. CDR3 amino acids: CASSFGREETQYF. Here the CDR3 DNA reads TGTGCCAGCAGCTTTGGGAGGGAAGAGACCCAGTACTTC.

This clone was detected only once. The chain joins TRBV6-5 to TRBJ2-7, with a weak D call TRBD2 (5 bases). The germline V and J ends were trimmed by 4 bases and 2 bases, with 15 bases remaining between them. This CDR3 has 15 residues. Germline CDR1 is MNHEY and CDR2 is SVGAGI. The CDR3 reads CASSSRGYRPYEQYF. CDR3 coding DNA: TGTGCCAGCAGTTCCCGCGGGTATCGTCCCTACGAGCAGTACTTC.

V is TRBV5-4 and J is TRBJ1-5; 8 bases line up with TRBD1. CDR3 length equals 14 residues. V lost 4 bases, J lost 4 bases, and 4 bases stayed unmatched. Germline assignment: CDR1 SGHNT and CDR2 YYREEE (reference sequence). The CDR3: CASSLDRGNQPQHF. The CDR3 DNA reads as TGTGCCAGCAGCCTAGACAGGGGTAATCAGCCCCAGCATTTT.

This clone has only a few counts. The CDR3 region is CASSLRDREGYEQYF. The CDR3, as DNA: TGTGCCAGCAGCTTACGGGACAGAGAAGGATACGAGCAGTACTTC. The chain links TRBV7-6 to TRBJ2-7; 7 positions agree with TRBD1. This CDR3 is 15 amino acids long. With V trimmed by 2 bases and J by 4 bases, 8 bases remained unmatched. Per the germline V gene, CDR1 is SGHVS and CDR2 is FNYEAQ.

Only one count was recorded for this clone. The chain links TRBV5-1 to TRBJ2-3, with D perhaps TRBD2 (5 bases). V was trimmed by 4 bases and J by 0 bases, leaving 18 bases between them. CDR3 length: 17 amino acids. The V gene's germline CDR1 is SGHRS and CDR2 YFSETQ. The CDR3 DNA reads TGCGCCAGCAGCCTTCTCCTTAGCGCCTCTAGCACAGATACGCAGTATTTT. Its protein product is CASSLLLSASSTDTQYF.

This clone appeared once. V and J are TRBV7-2 and TRBJ1-4; possible D gene TRBD1, 5 bases. The CDR3 has 14 residues. Germline V gene sequence: CDR1 SGHTA, CDR2 FQGNSA. Trimming left V 3 bases short and J 1 base short, with 6 bases between. Here the CDR3 reads CASSFQGTNEKLFF. The CDR3 DNA follows: TGTGCCAGCAGCTTTCAGGGAACTAATGAAAAACTGTTTTTT.

In its sample, this clone ranks as medium-sized. The rearrangement uses TRBV19 and TRBJ1-2; D may be TRBD1 (5 bases). The germline gives CDR1 LNHDA, CDR2 SQIVND (reference sequence). V dropped 2 bases and J dropped 8 bases, with 12 bases sitting between them. CDR3 length equals 13 residues. The CDR3 sequence is CASSITGIPGYTF. In DNA form, the CDR3 reads TGTGCCAGTAGTATAACAGGAATCCCGGGCTACACCTTC.

The V call is TRBV7-9, the J call TRBJ2-5, with a possible D match to TRBD2 (5 bases). Deletions cut 5 bases from V and 3 bases from J, with 10 bases between. Germline-derived CDR1 and CDR2 are SEHNR and FQNEAQ (reference sequence). This CDR3 contains 13 residues. CDR3 residues: CASSTSAEETQYF. CDR3 coding DNA: TGTGCCAGCAGCACTAGTGCGGAAGAGACCCAGTACTTC.

This clone qualifies as medium-sized (0.01 to 0.1%). The gene calls are TRBV7-2 and TRBJ2-1; unclear D gene. The V and J ends lost 5 bases and 12 bases respectively, with 14 bases between them. CDR1 is SGHTA and CDR2 is FQGNSA in the germline V gene. The CDR3 has 12 amino acids. The chain's CDR3 is CASSTDGGGQFF. The CDR3 region has the DNA TGTGCCAGCAGCACCGACGGTGGCGGGCAGTTCTTC.

This clone was counted between two and nine times. The J gene is TRBJ1-3, the V gene TRBV19; D unclear. Germline V gene lookup returns CDR1 LNHDA and CDR2 SQIVND (reference sequence). CDR3 length: 10 amino acids. V was pared by 9 bases and J by 9 bases, with 9 bases between. CDR3 coding DNA: TGTGCCAGCGGCTACGCCACCATATATTTT. Translating gives CASGYATIYF.

This clone occurred once. J is TRBJ1-6 and V is TRBV27, with D possibly TRBD1 on 5 matching bases. Trimming removed 1 base at V and 7 bases at J, with 11 bases between. This CDR3 is built from 15 residues. Looked up from germline, CDR1 is MNHEY and CDR2 is SMNVEV (reference sequence). The CDR3 here is CASSLWGIENSPLHF. CDR3 nucleotide sequence: TGTGCCAGCAGTTTATGGGGGATCGAAAATTCACCCCTCCACTTT.

The chain couples TRBV7-2 to TRBJ2-5; no reliable D call. CDR1 and CDR2 from the germline V gene are SGHTA and FQGNSA. The ends were cut back, 6 bases at V and 4 bases at J, with 6 bases in the middle. The CDR3 runs to 11 residues. Here the CDR3 reads CASRKGETQYF. The CDR3 nucleotides are TGTGCCAGCAGGAAAGGAGAGACCCAGTACTTC. Supplemented by reference TRBV7-2 and TRBJ2-5, the full variable domain reads GAGVSQSPSNKVTEKGKDVELRCDPISGHTALYWYRQSLGQGLEFLIYFQGNSAPDKSGLPSDRFSAERTGGSVSTLTIQRTQQEDSAVYLCASRKGETQYFGPGTRLLVL.

The CDR3 here is CAWSTSGGGGKTQYF. CDR3 in DNA: TGTGCCTGGAGTACGTCGGGAGGGGGCGGGAAGACCCAGTACTTC. The rearrangement joins TRBV30 to TRBJ2-5, with D possibly matching TRBD2 (8 bases). Trimming shortened V by 2 bases and J by 6 bases, and 19 bases separated the two germline ends. Germline CDR1 reads GTSNPN; CDR2 reads SVGIG (reference sequence). CDR3 length: 15 amino acids.

This chain uses TRBV10-3 with TRBJ1-4; D unresolved. V was shortened by 3 bases and J by 10 bases, with 15 bases between the two germline ends. This CDR3 spans 14 amino acids. Germline values: CDR1 ENHRY, CDR2 SYGVKD. The CDR3 region is CAISEDTFGGKLFF. The CDR3 DNA follows: TGTGCCATCAGTGAAGATACCTTCGGTGGAAAACTGTTTTTT.

The chain is built from TRBV11-2 and TRBJ2-1, with unresolved D. Trimming took off 3 bases at V and 8 bases at J, with 11 bases between the two ends. Germline-derived CDR1 and CDR2 are SGHAT and FQNNGV. CDR3 length equals 13 residues. As DNA, the CDR3 is TGTGCCAGCAGCTTGGAGCTTTCGGATGAGCAGTTCTTC. It translates to CASSLELSDEQFF.

This clone came up once. The gene calls are TRBV7-8 and TRBJ2-1; 12 nucleotides match TRBD2. Trimming cost V 1 base and J 3 bases; bases outside gene matches: 10. This CDR3 has 19 amino acids. The germline gives CDR1 SGHVS, CDR2 FQNEAQ. The CDR3 DNA is TGTGCCAGCAGCTTAGTTGGTGGACTAGCGGGGATTTACTACAATGAGCAGTTCTTC. Translation: CASSLVGGLAGIYYNEQFF.

V and J are TRBV2 and TRBJ2-5, with 11 bases matching TRBD2. The CDR3 contains 16 residues. After removal of 6 bases from V and 1 base from J, the junction contained 7 bases not matched to a gene. Germline CDR1 SNHLY, CDR2 FYNNEI. The DNA of the CDR3 is TGTGCCAGCAGGACTGGGACTAGCGGCTTCCAAGAGACCCAGTACTTC. This sequence encodes CASRTGTSGFQETQYF.

This clone was counted only a few times. The chain recombines TRBV9 with TRBJ2-6; tentatively, D is TRBD1 (6 bases). The CDR3 sequence is 14 residues long. Deletions cut 4 bases from V and 10 bases from J, with 15 bases between. In germline, CDR1 is SGDLS, CDR2 YYNGEE. The CDR3, as DNA: TGTGCCAGCAGCCTTCAGGAGACAGGAAACGTCCTGACTTTC. Translation gives CASSLQETGNVLTF.

With regard to this clone: The sample contains more than one DNA sequence encoding this CDR3. V gene TRBV11-2 combines with J gene TRBJ1-1; D not resolved. The CDR3 loop spans 14 amino acids. The germline V gene has CDR1 SGHAT and CDR2 FQNNGV. Trimming took 0 bases from V and 5 from J, leaving 10 bases between them. CDR3 residues: CASSLDGGRTEAFF. The CDR3 DNA follows: TGTGCCAGCAGCTTAGATGGAGGGCGGACTGAAGCTTTCTTT. The full variable domain, its missing parts supplied by reference TRBV11-2 and TRBJ1-1, is EAGVAQSPRYKIIEKRQSVAFWCNPISGHATLYWYQQILGQGPKLLIQFQNNGVVDDSQLPKDRFSAERLKGVDSTLKIQPAKLEDSAVYLCASSLDGGRTEAFFGQGTRLTVV.

This chain connects TRBV6-6 to TRBJ2-3; the D is unclear. The CDR3 consists of 15 residues. Trimming took 2 bases from V and 8 from J, leaving 17 bases between them. Germline loops: CDR1 MNHNY, CDR2 SVGAGI (reference sequence). DNA for the CDR3: TGTGCCAGCAGTTACCTGGAAGGCCCTAGTGGTACGCAGTATTTT. Its translation: CASSYLEGPSGTQYF.

The J gene is TRBJ2-3, the V gene TRBV29-1; D is undetermined. CDR3 length: 15 residues. V was pared by 5 bases and J by 0 bases, with 15 bases between. In germline, CDR1 is SQVTM, CDR2 ANQGSEA. CDR3 amino acids: CSVLSGWASTDTQYF. The CDR3 nucleotides read TGCAGCGTTTTATCCGGGTGGGCGAGCACAGATACGCAGTATTTT.

The V gene is TRBV9, the J gene TRBJ1-5, with D maybe TRBD1 (6 bases). Between the trimmed V and J ends, which lost 5 bases and 0 bases, there was a span of 12 bases. Germline CDR1 and CDR2: SGDLS and YYNGEE. The length of the CDR3 is 15 residues. In DNA form, the CDR3 reads TGTGCCAGCAGTGAGGGGGTTTATAGCAATCAGCCCCAGCATTTT. It yields the protein CASSEGVYSNQPQHF. The entire variable domain, with the rest obtained from reference TRBV9 and TRBJ1-5, is as follows: DSGVTQTPKHLITATGQRVTLRCSPRSGDLSVYWYQQSLDQGLQFLIQYYNGEERAKGNILERFSAQQFPDLHSELNLSSLELGDSALYFCASSEGVYSNQPQHFGDGTRLSIL.

The chain employs TRBV25-1 and TRBJ2-7, with TRBD1 matching 7 bases. The ends lost 0 bases at V and 3 bases at J; junction bases unmatched: 8. Germline CDR1 is MGHDK and CDR2 is SYGVNS. The CDR3 totals 16 residues. The CDR3 nucleotides are TGTGCCAGCAGTGAATATAGGGGCAGGGGGTACTACGAGCAGTACTTC. This codes for CASSEYRGRGYYEQYF.

This rearrangement joins TRBV18 to TRBJ1-4; possible D gene TRBD1, 5 bases. V was pared by 1 base and J by 4 bases, with 7 bases between. The CDR3 sequence is 14 residues long. The germline V gene encodes CDR1 KGHSH and CDR2 LQKENI. CDR3 nucleotides: TGTGCCAGCTCACCACAGACAGTTAATGAAAAACTGTTTTTT. This translates into CASSPQTVNEKLFF.

The table lists this clone with a count of one. The genes are TRBV6-1 and TRBJ2-5; D not resolved. The CDR3 is 13 amino acids. V was pared by 4 bases and J by 2 bases, with 8 bases between. CDR1 and CDR2 from the germline V gene are MNHNS and SASEGT. The CDR3 coding sequence is TGTGCCAGCAGTGGCTCGTATCAAGAGACCCAGTACTTC. It translates to CASSGSYQETQYF.

The chain joins TRBV30 to TRBJ2-7; D gene uncertain. Germline loops: CDR1 GTSNPN, CDR2 SVGIG (reference sequence). This CDR3 has 13 residues. Trimming shortened V by 2 bases and J by 0 bases, and 8 bases separated the two germline ends. The CDR3 DNA reads TGTGCCTGGAGTACGGGCGGCTCCTACGAGCAGTACTTC. Residues: CAWSTGGSYEQYF.

CDR3 protein: CASSLEDEYEQYF. CDR3 in DNA: TGTGCCAGCAGCTTAGAGGACGAATACGAGCAGTACTTC. V usage is TRBV7-4 and J usage is TRBJ2-7; D gene unclear. Trimming stripped 1 base from V and 4 bases from J, with 8 bases between. This CDR3 is built from 13 residues. CDR1 SGHVT and CDR2 SQSDAQ come from the germline V gene.

This clone is classed as medium-sized (0.01 to 0.1%). V and J are TRBV5-4 and TRBJ1-4; 7 bases map to TRBD1. This CDR3 is built from 15 residues. Germline CDR1 is SGHNT and CDR2 is YYREEE (reference sequence). V gave up 3 bases and J gave up 5 bases; unmatched junction bases: 7. The CDR3: CASSSNRGLNEKLFF. In nucleotides, the CDR3 is TGTGCCAGCAGCTCGAACAGGGGCCTGAATGAAAAACTGTTTTTT.

This rearrangement joins TRBV6-4 to TRBJ2-3; D is possibly TRBD1 (7 bases). CDR3 size: 15 residues. V was trimmed by 0 bases and J by 5 bases, leaving 12 bases between them. The germline V gene has CDR1 MRHNA and CDR2 SNTAGT. The CDR3 sequence is CASSDSEGAGDTQYF. The CDR3, as DNA: TGTGCCAGCAGTGACTCGGAGGGGGCCGGAGATACGCAGTATTTT.